This TCR beta chain originates from a study of T cell changes during pregnancy in multiple sclerosis. The CDR3 length is 14 residues. Per germline, CDR1 SGHNT and CDR2 YYREEE (reference sequence). The V and J ends lost 4 bases and 6 bases, in that order; junction bases with no gene match: 8. TCRdb's table, derived via immunoSEQ multiplex PCR, lists solely in-frame clones and lacks some. The table includes some 28,000 clones, 80% to 90% detected once. V usage is TRBV5-4 and J usage is TRBJ2-5, with 8 bases that match TRBD2. The clonotype was recovered from a female donor in good health, enrolled as a control in a pregnancy study. Material: CD4+ T cells from peripheral blood mononuclear cells, obtained in the first trimester of pregnancy. In DNA, the CDR3 is TGTGCCAGCAGCAGCTCAAGCGGGAGAAAGACCCAGTACTTC. This translates into CASSSSSGRKTQYF.